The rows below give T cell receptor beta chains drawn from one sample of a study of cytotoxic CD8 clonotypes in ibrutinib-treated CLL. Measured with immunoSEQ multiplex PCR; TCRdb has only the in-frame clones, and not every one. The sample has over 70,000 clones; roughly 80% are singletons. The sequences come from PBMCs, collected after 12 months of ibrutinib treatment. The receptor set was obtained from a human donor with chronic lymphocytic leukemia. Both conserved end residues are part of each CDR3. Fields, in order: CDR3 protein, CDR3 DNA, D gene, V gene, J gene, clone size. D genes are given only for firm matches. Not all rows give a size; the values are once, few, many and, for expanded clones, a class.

CDR3: CAISDSGATTGYNEQFF; DNA: TGTGCCATCAGTGATTCCGGCGCCACGACCGGCTACAATGAGCAGTTCTTC; D: -; V: TRBV10-3; J: TRBJ2-1; size: -
CDR3: CASTNRGWETQYF; DNA: TGTGCCAGCACGAACAGGGGTTGGGAGACCCAGTACTTC; D: TRBD1; V: TRBV6-4; J: TRBJ2-5; size: -
CDR3: CASSRGRPGGTQYF; DNA: TGTGCCAGCAGCCGGGGCCGACCTGGGGGGACCCAGTACTTC; D: -; V: TRBV14; J: TRBJ2-5; size: -
CDR3: CASSFIHSSYGYTF; DNA: TGTGCCAGCAGTTTCATTCATTCGTCCTATGGCTACACCTTC; D: -; V: TRBV27; J: TRBJ1-2; size: -
CDR3: CASSATGSGYGYTF; DNA: TGCGCCAGCAGCGCGACAGGGTCGGGGTATGGCTACACCTTC; D: TRBD1; V: TRBV5-1; J: TRBJ1-2; size: once
CDR3: CASSGAPSGGELFF; DNA: TGCGCCAGCAGCGGGGCACCATCGGGCGGGGAGCTGTTTTTT; D: -; V: TRBV5-1; J: TRBJ2-2; size: -
CDR3: CASSQQAGNTGELFF; DNA: TGTGCCAGCAGCCAACAAGCAGGGAACACCGGGGAGCTGTTTTTT; D: -; V: TRBV14; J: TRBJ2-2; size: -
CDR3: CASSPTGAYEQYF; DNA: TGTGCCAGCAGCCCGACAGGGGCCTACGAGCAGTACTTC; D: TRBD1; V: TRBV6-6; J: TRBJ2-7; size: -
CDR3: CASSQDVLGRVRGYTF; DNA: TGTGCCAGCAGCCAAGATGTGTTGGGCAGGGTGAGGGGCTACACCTTC; D: -; V: TRBV4-2; J: TRBJ1-2; size: -
CDR3: CASSPPGTGAYEQYF; DNA: TGTGCCAGCTCACCACCGGGGACAGGGGCCTACGAGCAGTACTTC; D: TRBD1; V: TRBV18; J: TRBJ2-7; size: -
CDR3: CASSPLGGTPGNEQFF; DNA: TGTGCCAGCAGCCCACTGGGCGGGACACCGGGGAATGAGCAGTTCTTC; D: -; V: TRBV7-9; J: TRBJ2-1; size: -
CDR3: CASSLVGGSNYGYTF; DNA: TGTGCCAGCAGCTTGGTGGGCGGCTCTAACTATGGCTACACCTTC; D: -; V: TRBV5-6; J: TRBJ1-2; size: -
CDR3: CASSIQGTHEQYF; DNA: TGTGCCAGCAGTATACAGGGGACCCACGAGCAGTACTTC; D: TRBD1; V: TRBV28; J: TRBJ2-7; size: few
CDR3: CASSSRGTAYGYTF; DNA: TGTGCCAGCAGCTCAAGGGGGACAGCTTATGGCTACACCTTC; D: TRBD1; V: TRBV7-8; J: TRBJ1-2; size: -
CDR3: CATSREGAQQGSGGYTF; DNA: TGTGCCACCAGCAGAGAGGGAGCTCAACAGGGGTCGGGTGGCTACACCTTC; D: TRBD1; V: TRBV15; J: TRBJ1-2; size: -
CDR3: CASSYSGYGYTF; DNA: TGTGCCAGCAGTTACTCCGGCTATGGCTACACCTTC; D: -; V: TRBV6-5; J: TRBJ1-2; size: -
CDR3: CASGRLNAFF; DNA: TGTGCCAGCGGCCGGTTGAATGCTTTCTTT; D: -; V: TRBV28; J: TRBJ1-1; size: -
CDR3: CASHRGRGIQYF; DNA: TGTGCCAGCCACAGGGGACGGGGCATTCAGTACTTC; D: TRBD1; V: TRBV28; J: TRBJ2-4; size: -
CDR3: CASSLGSGPEQYF; DNA: TGTGCCAGCAGCTTAGGGTCAGGGCCCGAGCAGTACTTC; D: -; V: TRBV7-6; J: TRBJ2-7; size: -
CDR3: CASSLRSVPNEKLFF; DNA: TGTGCCAGCAGTTTGAGGTCCGTTCCTAATGAAAAACTGTTTTTT; D: -; V: TRBV28; J: TRBJ1-4; size: many
CDR3: CASSWGGTQYF; DNA: TGTGCCAGCAGCTGGGGGGGGACCCAGTACTTC; D: TRBD2; V: TRBV7-9; J: TRBJ2-5; size: -
CDR3: CASSSLLAGGQGGETQYF; DNA: TGCGCCAGCAGCTCCCTACTAGCGGGGGGGCAAGGAGGAGAGACCCAGTACTTC; D: TRBD2; V: TRBV5-1; J: TRBJ2-5; size: few
CDR3: CASSSQTGRTDTQYF; DNA: TGTGCCAGCTCATCCCAGACAGGGCGCACAGATACGCAGTATTTT; D: TRBD1; V: TRBV18; J: TRBJ2-3; size: -
CDR3: CASSLGARREQYF; DNA: TGCGCCAGCAGCTTGGGGGCCAGGCGGGAGCAGTACTTC; D: -; V: TRBV5-1; J: TRBJ2-7; size: -
CDR3: CASSIPGGGTDTQYF; DNA: TGTGCCAGTAGTATCCCGGGGGGGGGCACAGATACGCAGTATTTT; D: TRBD2; V: TRBV19; J: TRBJ2-3; size: few
CDR3: CSAQDQETQYF; DNA: TGCAGTGCTCAGGACCAAGAGACCCAGTACTTC; D: -; V: TRBV20-1; J: TRBJ2-5; size: few
CDR3: CASRVGQGVGYTF; DNA: TGTGCCAGTAGGGTAGGACAGGGGGTCGGCTACACCTTC; D: TRBD1; V: TRBV19; J: TRBJ1-2; size: -
CDR3: CASSSPQGTHNEQFF; DNA: TGTGCCAGCAGCTCGCCCCAGGGTACTCACAATGAGCAGTTCTTC; D: -; V: TRBV5-4; J: TRBJ2-1; size: -
CDR3: CATSRGTASQPQHF; DNA: TGTGCCACCAGCAGGGGGACGGCCAGTCAGCCCCAGCATTTT; D: -; V: TRBV15; J: TRBJ1-5; size: -
CDR3: CASSPPGTRSSYEQYF; DNA: TGTGCCAGCAGTCCCCCTGGCACCCGCAGCTCCTACGAGCAGTACTTC; D: -; V: TRBV28; J: TRBJ2-7; size: -
CDR3: CASSYGYNEQFF; DNA: TGTGCCAGCAGTTATGGCTACAATGAGCAGTTCTTC; D: -; V: TRBV28; J: TRBJ2-1; size: once
CDR3: CAWSVGQNLVTQYF; DNA: TGTGCCTGGAGTGTAGGGCAGAACCTGGTGACCCAGTACTTC; D: -; V: TRBV30; J: TRBJ2-5; size: -
CDR3: CASSIIRDGEQYF; DNA: TGTGCCAGTAGTATCATCCGGGACGGGGAGCAGTACTTC; D: -; V: TRBV19; J: TRBJ2-7; size: -
CDR3: CASSPPGGRGYTF; DNA: TGTGCCAGCAGTCCCCCGGGAGGACGGGGCTACACCTTC; D: -; V: TRBV28; J: TRBJ1-2; size: -
CDR3: CASRSQGALSGYTF; DNA: TGTGCCAGCAGGTCACAGGGGGCTCTCAGTGGCTACACCTTC; D: TRBD1; V: TRBV28; J: TRBJ1-2; size: -